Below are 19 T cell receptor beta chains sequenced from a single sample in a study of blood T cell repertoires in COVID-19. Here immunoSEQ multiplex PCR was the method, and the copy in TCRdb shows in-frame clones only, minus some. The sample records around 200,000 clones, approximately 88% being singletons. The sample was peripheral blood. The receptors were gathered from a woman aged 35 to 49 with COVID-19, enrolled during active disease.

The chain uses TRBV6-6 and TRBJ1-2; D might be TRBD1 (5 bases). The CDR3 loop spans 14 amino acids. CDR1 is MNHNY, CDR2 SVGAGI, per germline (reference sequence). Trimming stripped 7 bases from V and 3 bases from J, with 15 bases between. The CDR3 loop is CASNDAGWDYGYTF. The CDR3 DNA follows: TGTGCCAGCAACGACGCAGGGTGGGACTATGGCTACACCTTC.

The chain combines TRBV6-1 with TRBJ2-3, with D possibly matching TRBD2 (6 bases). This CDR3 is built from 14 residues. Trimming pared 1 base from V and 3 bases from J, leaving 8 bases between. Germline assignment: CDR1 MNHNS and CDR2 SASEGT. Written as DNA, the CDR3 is TGTGCCAGCAGTGAAGGGGGAGGAACAGATACGCAGTATTTT. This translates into CASSEGGGTDTQYF.

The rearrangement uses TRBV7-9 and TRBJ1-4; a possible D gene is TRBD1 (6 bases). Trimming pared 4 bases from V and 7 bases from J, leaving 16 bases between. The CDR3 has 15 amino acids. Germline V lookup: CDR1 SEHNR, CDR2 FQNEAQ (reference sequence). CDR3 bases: TGTGCCAGCAGCTCATCCGGGCAGGGGAGTGAAAAACTGTTTTTT. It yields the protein CASSSSGQGSEKLFF.

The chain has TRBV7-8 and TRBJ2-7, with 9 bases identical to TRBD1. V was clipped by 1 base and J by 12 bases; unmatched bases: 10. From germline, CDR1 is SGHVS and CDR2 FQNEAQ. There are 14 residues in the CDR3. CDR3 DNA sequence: TGTGCCAGCAGCTTAGGGACAGGGGTAGTAGCGTGGTACTTC. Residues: CASSLGTGVVAWYF.

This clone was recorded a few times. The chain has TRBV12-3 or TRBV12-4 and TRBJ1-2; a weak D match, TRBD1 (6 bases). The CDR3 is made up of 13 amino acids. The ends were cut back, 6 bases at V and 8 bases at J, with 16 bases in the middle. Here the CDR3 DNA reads TGTGCCAGCAGGCCGGGGGGGGCGAGAGGCTACACCTTC. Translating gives CASRPGGARGYTF.

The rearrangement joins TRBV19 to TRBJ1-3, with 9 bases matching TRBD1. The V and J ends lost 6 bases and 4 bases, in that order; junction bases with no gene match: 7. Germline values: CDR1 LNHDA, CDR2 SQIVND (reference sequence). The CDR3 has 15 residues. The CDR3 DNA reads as TGTGCCAGTAGCGACAAGACAGGGGGAGGAAACACCATATATTTT. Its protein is CASSDKTGGGNTIYF.

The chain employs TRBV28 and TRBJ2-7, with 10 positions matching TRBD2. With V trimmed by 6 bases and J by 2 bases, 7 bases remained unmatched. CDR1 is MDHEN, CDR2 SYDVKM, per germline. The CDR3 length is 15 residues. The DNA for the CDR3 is TGTGCCAGCAGCTATTTAGCGGGAGGCCCCTACGAGCAGTACTTC. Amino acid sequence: CASSYLAGGPYEQYF.

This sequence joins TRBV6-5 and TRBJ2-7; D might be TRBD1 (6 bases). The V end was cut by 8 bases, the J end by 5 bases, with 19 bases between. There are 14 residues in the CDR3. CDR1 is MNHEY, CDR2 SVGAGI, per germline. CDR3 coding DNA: TGTGCCAGCGCCACCACGACAGGACATGACGAGCAGTACTTC. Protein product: CASATTTGHDEQYF.

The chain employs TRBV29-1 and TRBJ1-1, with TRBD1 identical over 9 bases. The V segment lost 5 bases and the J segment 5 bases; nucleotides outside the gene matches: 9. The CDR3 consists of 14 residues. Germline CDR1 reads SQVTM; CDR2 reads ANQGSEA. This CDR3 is CSVLKDRGLTEAFF. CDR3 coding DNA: TGCAGCGTTTTGAAGGACAGGGGATTGACTGAAGCTTTCTTT.

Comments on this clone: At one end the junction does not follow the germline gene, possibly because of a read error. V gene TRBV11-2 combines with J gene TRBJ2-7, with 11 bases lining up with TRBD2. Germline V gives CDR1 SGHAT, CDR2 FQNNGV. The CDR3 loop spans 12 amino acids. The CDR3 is CASSHTSGGPRF. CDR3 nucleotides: TGTGCCAGCAGCCATACTAGCGGGGGCCCACGCTTC.

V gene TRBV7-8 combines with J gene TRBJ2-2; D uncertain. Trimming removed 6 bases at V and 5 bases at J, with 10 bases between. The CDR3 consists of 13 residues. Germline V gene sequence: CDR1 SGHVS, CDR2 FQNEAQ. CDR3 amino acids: CASSYTVTGELFF. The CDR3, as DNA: TGTGCCAGCAGTTATACGGTTACCGGGGAGCTGTTTTTT. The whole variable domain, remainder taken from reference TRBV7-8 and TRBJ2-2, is GAGVSQSPRYKVAKRGQDVALRCDPISGHVSLFWYQQALGQGPEFLTYFQNEAQLDKSGLPSDRFFAERPEGSVSTLKIQRTQQEDSAVYLCASSYTVTGELFFGEGSRLTVL.

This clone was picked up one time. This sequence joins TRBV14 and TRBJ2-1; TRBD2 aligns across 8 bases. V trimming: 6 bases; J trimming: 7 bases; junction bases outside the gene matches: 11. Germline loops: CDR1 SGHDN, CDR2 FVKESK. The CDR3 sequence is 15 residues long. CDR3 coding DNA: TGTGCCAGCAGTCCTTATAGCGGGGTGGGAAATGAGCAGTTCTTC. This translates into CASSPYSGVGNEQFF.

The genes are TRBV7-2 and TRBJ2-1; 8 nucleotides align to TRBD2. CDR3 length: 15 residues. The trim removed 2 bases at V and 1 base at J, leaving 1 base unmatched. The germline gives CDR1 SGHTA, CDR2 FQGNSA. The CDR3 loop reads CASSLSSGSYNEQFF. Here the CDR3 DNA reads TGTGCCAGCAGCTTATCTAGCGGGTCCTACAATGAGCAGTTCTTC.

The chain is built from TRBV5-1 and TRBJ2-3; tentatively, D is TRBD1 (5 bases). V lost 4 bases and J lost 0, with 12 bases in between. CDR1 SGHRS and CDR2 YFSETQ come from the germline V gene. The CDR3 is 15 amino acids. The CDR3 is CASSGATSSTDTQYF. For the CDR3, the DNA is TGCGCCAGCAGCGGGGCCACCTCTAGCACAGATACGCAGTATTTT.

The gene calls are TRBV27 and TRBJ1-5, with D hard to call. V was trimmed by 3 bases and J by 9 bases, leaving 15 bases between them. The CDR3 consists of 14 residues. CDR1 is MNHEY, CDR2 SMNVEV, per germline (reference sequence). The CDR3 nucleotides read TGTGCCAGCAGTTTCAGAGGCCCGGTGGGGCCCCAGCATTTT. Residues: CASSFRGPVGPQHF.

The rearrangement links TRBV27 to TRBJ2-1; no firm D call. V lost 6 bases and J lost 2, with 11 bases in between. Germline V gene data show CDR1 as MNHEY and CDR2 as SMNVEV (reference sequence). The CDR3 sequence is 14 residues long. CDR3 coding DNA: TGTGCCAGCAGCTACCTCTCCCCCTACAATGAGCAGTTCTTC. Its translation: CASSYLSPYNEQFF.

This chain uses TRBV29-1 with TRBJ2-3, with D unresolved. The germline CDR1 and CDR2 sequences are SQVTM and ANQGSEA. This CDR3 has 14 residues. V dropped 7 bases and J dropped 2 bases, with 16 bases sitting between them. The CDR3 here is CSAGDFGATDTQYF. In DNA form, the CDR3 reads TGCAGCGCCGGAGATTTCGGAGCCACAGATACGCAGTATTTT.

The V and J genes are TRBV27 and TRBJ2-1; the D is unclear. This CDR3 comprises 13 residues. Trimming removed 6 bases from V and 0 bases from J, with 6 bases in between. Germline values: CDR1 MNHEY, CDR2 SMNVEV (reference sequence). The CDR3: CASSPNSYNEQFF. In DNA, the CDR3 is TGTGCCAGCAGCCCCAACTCCTACAATGAGCAGTTCTTC.

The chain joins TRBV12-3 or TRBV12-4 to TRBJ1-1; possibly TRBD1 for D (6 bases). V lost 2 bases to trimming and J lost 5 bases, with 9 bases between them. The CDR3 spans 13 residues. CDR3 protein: CASSLRGGTEAFF. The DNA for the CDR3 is TGTGCCAGCAGTTTAAGGGGGGGGACTGAAGCTTTCTTT.